Presented here are 26 T cell receptor beta chains from one specimen sequenced in a study of T cell changes during pregnancy in multiple sclerosis. Sequencing was performed with immunoSEQ multiplex PCR; in TCRdb, only in-frame clones are kept and a portion is missing. The table shows approximately 47,000 clones, with about 87% occurring only once. The sample was peripheral blood, taken in the first trimester of pregnancy. The source of these receptors is a female donor with multiple sclerosis, enrolled in a pregnancy study.

The chain links TRBV7-6 to TRBJ2-2; D unclear. Trimming removed 0 bases from V and 6 bases from J, with 11 bases in between. This CDR3 comprises 15 residues. CDR1 is SGHVS, CDR2 FNYEAQ, per germline. The CDR3 loop reads CASSLALSAAGELFF. CDR3 DNA sequence: TGTGCCAGCAGCTTAGCGCTTTCGGCGGCCGGGGAGCTGTTTTTT.

The V call is TRBV10-1, the J call TRBJ2-3; 7 bases align to TRBD1. Trimming took 8 bases from V and 2 from J; bases not matched to a gene: 4. This CDR3 region has 13 residues. CDR1 is WNHNN, CDR2 SYGVQD, per germline (reference sequence). CDR3 sequence (DNA): TGCGCCAGCGGGGACAGTTCCACAGATACGCAGTATTTT. It translates to CASGDSSTDTQYF.

The chain links TRBV5-1 to TRBJ2-2, with 9 positions matching TRBD1. The V and J ends lost 0 bases and 6 bases, in that order; junction bases with no gene match: 6. CDR3 length equals 16 residues. Germline values: CDR1 SGHRS, CDR2 YFSETQ. The CDR3 DNA is TGCGCCAGCAGCTTGGCTGCGGACAGGGGAGCCGGGGAGCTGTTTTTT. Protein: CASSLAADRGAGELFF.

This clone was counted a few times. The chain employs TRBV7-9 and TRBJ1-5, with D perhaps TRBD1 (6 bases). The V end was cut by 5 bases, the J end by 7 bases, with 15 bases between. This CDR3 comprises 14 residues. The germline V gene encodes CDR1 SEHNR and CDR2 FQNEAQ (reference sequence). In nucleotides, the CDR3 is TGTGCCAGCAGCCCCGGCGAGGGGGGGCAGCCCCAGCATTTT. This sequence encodes CASSPGEGGQPQHF.

This clone was recorded only once. This rearrangement joins TRBV18 to TRBJ2-3, with 8 bases lining up with TRBD1. The CDR3 runs 15 residues. CDR1 and CDR2 from the germline V gene are KGHSH and LQKENI. V dropped 2 bases and J dropped 3; count of bases not matched to a gene: 4. CDR3 loop: CASSPRTGQTDTQYF. The CDR3 coding sequence is TGTGCCAGCTCACCAAGGACAGGGCAAACAGATACGCAGTATTTT.

The chain has TRBV10-3 and TRBJ1-3, with TRBD1 matching 7 bases. Germline loops: CDR1 ENHRY, CDR2 SYGVKD. The junction had 7 bases not matched to a gene; V was cut back by 5 bases and J by 0 bases. The CDR3 loop spans 16 amino acids. Written as DNA, the CDR3 is TGTGCCATCAGTTTGAACGACAGGGCCTCTGGAAACACCATATATTTT. It codes for CAISLNDRASGNTIYF.

This chain links TRBV4-1 with TRBJ1-5; 7 nucleotides align to TRBD1. V gave up 6 bases and J gave up 0 bases; unmatched junction bases: 8. Germline CDR1 is MGHRA and CDR2 is YSYEKL. The CDR3 runs 16 residues. CDR3 sequence: CASSRDSYDSNQPQHF. The CDR3 nucleotides are TGCGCCAGCAGTCGGGACAGCTATGATAGCAATCAGCCCCAGCATTTT.

The chain has TRBV19 and TRBJ1-5, with 8 bases lining up with TRBD1. CDR3 length equals 19 residues. The V gene's germline CDR1 is LNHDA and CDR2 SQIVND (reference sequence). With V trimmed by 0 bases and J by 9 bases, 19 bases remained unmatched. The CDR3 reads CASSIEGTGWLYRRGPQHF. In nucleotides, the CDR3 is TGTGCCAGTAGTATAGAAGGGACAGGATGGCTGTACCGGCGGGGGCCCCAGCATTTT.

The V call is TRBV4-1, the J call TRBJ1-1, with 7 positions matching TRBD1. Germline V gene sequence: CDR1 MGHRA, CDR2 YSYEKL. V trimming: 6 bases; J trimming: 1 base; junction bases outside the gene matches: 5. This CDR3 comprises 14 residues. The CDR3 nucleotides are TGCGCCAGCAGTACGACAGGGCGGAACACTGAAGCTTTCTTT. Translation gives CASSTTGRNTEAFF.

The V gene is TRBV7-9, the J gene TRBJ1-1; no clear D gene. Germline CDR1 reads SEHNR; CDR2 reads FQNEAQ (reference sequence). The CDR3 has 14 amino acids. V lost 1 base and J 3 bases, leaving 9 bases between the germline ends. CDR3 in DNA: TGTGCCAGCAGCTTAGTGACCGGAGACACTGAAGCTTTCTTT. Translation: CASSLVTGDTEAFF.

V gene TRBV7-2 combines with J gene TRBJ2-7; the match to TRBD2 covers 7 bases. This CDR3 is 15 amino acids long. The germline V gene encodes CDR1 SGHTA and CDR2 FQGNSA. V lost 0 bases and J lost 1; bases outside the gene matches: 3. In DNA, the CDR3 is TGTGCCAGCAGCTTAGCCCAGCGGGGTTCCTACGAGCAGTACTTC. This gives the protein CASSLAQRGSYEQYF.

The sample holds one count of this clone. The chain employs TRBV19 and TRBJ1-3; a possible D gene is TRBD1 (5 bases). Looked up from germline, CDR1 is LNHDA and CDR2 is SQIVND (reference sequence). The CDR3 is 13 amino acids. V dropped 7 bases and J dropped 4 bases, with 11 bases sitting between them. The CDR3 coding sequence is TGTGCCAGTAAGGAGGGGCGCGGAAACACCATATATTTT. It specifies CASKEGRGNTIYF. The whole variable domain, remainder taken from reference TRBV19 and TRBJ1-3, is DGGITQSPKYLFRKEGQNVTLSCEQNLNHDAMYWYRQDPGQGLRLIYYSQIVNDFQKGDIAEGYSVSREKKESFPLTVTSAQKNPTAFYLCASKEGRGNTIYFGEGSWLTVV.

CDR3 sequence (DNA): TGTGCCAGCAGTCTGATAGAGACTGAAGCTTTCTTT. Its protein is CASSLIETEAFF. The J gene is TRBJ1-1, the V gene TRBV6-6; D uncertain. The germline V and J ends were trimmed by 5 bases and 5 bases, with 9 bases remaining between them. CDR3 length: 12 amino acids. Germline CDR1 reads MNHNY; CDR2 reads SVGAGI (reference sequence).

The chain has TRBV5-5 and TRBJ1-6; a weak D match, TRBD1 (6 bases). The germline CDR1 and CDR2 sequences are SGHKS and YYEKEE (reference sequence). V shed 5 bases and J shed 7 bases, with 16 bases lying between them. The CDR3 sequence is 15 residues long. In DNA form, the CDR3 reads TGTGCCAGCAGTGGCCCAACAGGGATAAATTCACCCCTCCACTTT. As protein: CASSGPTGINSPLHF.

V usage is TRBV7-9 and J usage is TRBJ2-1; no firm D call. CDR1 and CDR2 from the germline V gene are SEHNR and FQNEAQ (reference sequence). The CDR3 is made up of 11 amino acids. V was trimmed by 10 bases and J by 2 bases, leaving 6 bases between them. The CDR3 reads CAIDTYNEQFF. CDR3 DNA: TGTGCCATAGACACCTACAATGAGCAGTTCTTC.

V gene TRBV5-1 combines with J gene TRBJ1-1; no clear D. The CDR3 extends over 14 amino acids. The V end was cut by 4 bases, the J end by 4 bases, with 14 bases between. CDR1 and CDR2 from the germline V gene are SGHRS and YFSETQ. The chain's CDR3 is CASSMARGGTEAFF. The CDR3, as DNA: TGCGCCAGCAGCATGGCTCGGGGAGGCACTGAAGCTTTCTTT.

The rearrangement uses TRBV14 and TRBJ2-3; TRBD2 matches 8 bases. The CDR3 length is 20 residues. Trimming removed 4 bases from V and 2 bases from J; junction bases left unmatched: 20. CDR1 is SGHDN, CDR2 FVKESK, per germline. CDR3 sequence: CASSPRTVVKAGAITDTQYF. CDR3 coding DNA: TGTGCCAGCAGCCCGCGGACAGTGGTGAAAGCGGGGGCCATCACAGATACGCAGTATTTT. The whole variable domain, filled in from reference TRBV14 and TRBJ2-3, reads EAGVTQFPSHSVIEKGQTVTLRCDPISGHDNLYWYRRVMGKEIKFLLHFVKESKQDESGMPNNRFLAERTGGTYSTLKVQPAELEDSGVYFCASSPRTVVKAGAITDTQYFGPGTRLTVL.

The V gene is TRBV10-3, the J gene TRBJ2-5; maybe TRBD2 (5 bases). Per germline, CDR1 ENHRY and CDR2 SYGVKD. The CDR3 extends over 14 amino acids. Between the trimmed V and J ends, which lost 5 bases and 5 bases, there was a span of 15 bases. CDR3 in amino acids: CAISPGEGTETQYF. CDR3 nucleotide sequence: TGTGCCATCAGTCCCGGGGAAGGTACCGAGACCCAGTACTTC.

The chain has TRBV29-1 and TRBJ1-1, with a tentative D call TRBD1 (5 bases). V lost 7 bases, J lost 3 bases, and 12 bases lay in between. From germline, CDR1 is SQVTM and CDR2 ANQGSEA. This CDR3 spans 12 amino acids. Here the CDR3 reads CSGSWGDTEAFF. DNA of the CDR3: TGCAGCGGATCATGGGGGGACACTGAAGCTTTCTTT.

Details on this clone: The limits of the CDR3 on the DNA are not certain, so only TCRdb's listed CDR3 is given. In the same sample, other DNA sequences code for this CDR3. The chain couples TRBV6-5 to TRBJ1-6. Germline V gene lookup returns CDR1 MNHEY and CDR2 SVGAGI. The CDR3 length equals 14 residues, ends included. This CDR3 is CASSSSGENSPLHF.

The V call is TRBV5-4, the J call TRBJ2-7; 8 bases are shared with TRBD1. The CDR3 extends over 13 amino acids. Germline V CDR1 and CDR2: SGHNT, YYREEE (reference sequence). V gave up 5 bases and J gave up 8 bases; unmatched junction bases: 9. CDR3: CASSYDRGIKQYF. The CDR3 DNA reads TGTGCCAGCAGTTATGACAGGGGAATCAAGCAGTACTTC. The full variable domain, completed using reference TRBV5-4 and TRBJ2-7, is ETGVTQSPTHLIKTRGQQVTLRCSSQSGHNTVSWYQQALGQGPQFIFQYYREEENGRGNFPPRFSGLQFPNYSSELNVNALELDDSALYLCASSYDRGIKQYFGPGTRLTVT.

The chain employs TRBV30 and TRBJ2-1, with 8 bases identical to TRBD1. Looked up from germline, CDR1 is GTSNPN and CDR2 is SVGIG (reference sequence). This CDR3 contains 14 residues. Trimming at V came to 2 bases and at J to 4 bases, leaving 4 bases not matched to a gene. The CDR3 loop is CAWSSTGAYNEQFF. CDR3 nucleotide sequence: TGTGCCTGGAGTTCGACAGGGGCATACAATGAGCAGTTCTTC.

This chain uses TRBV18 with TRBJ1-2, with D perhaps TRBD1 (5 bases). Germline assignment: CDR1 KGHSH and CDR2 LQKENI. Between the trimmed V and J ends, which lost 2 bases and 0 bases, there was a span of 10 bases. The CDR3 has 15 amino acids. CDR3 in DNA: TGTGCCAGCTCACCAGGGGCAACCCCTAACTATGGCTACACCTTC. Its protein product is CASSPGATPNYGYTF.

The rearrangement links TRBV2 to TRBJ2-1; 11 bases agree with TRBD2. The V gene's germline CDR1 is SNHLY and CDR2 FYNNEI. This CDR3 has 17 residues. With V trimmed by 6 bases and J by 0 bases, 7 bases remained unmatched. CDR3 in DNA: TGTGCCAGCAGGTCCCTAGCGGGGGGTCCCTCCTACAATGAGCAGTTCTTC. This gives the protein CASRSLAGGPSYNEQFF.

This clone occurred once. The V and J genes are TRBV5-1 and TRBJ2-3, with D perhaps matching TRBD2 (6 bases). The V gene's germline CDR1 is SGHRS and CDR2 YFSETQ. V was shortened by 4 bases and J by 3 bases, with 9 bases between the two germline ends. The CDR3 is made up of 13 amino acids. CDR3: CASSALATDTQYF. The CDR3 coding sequence is TGCGCCAGCAGCGCCCTAGCGACAGATACGCAGTATTTT.

The chain joins TRBV19 to TRBJ1-5; 7 bases map to TRBD1. V was clipped by 1 base and J by 5 bases; unmatched bases: 2. Germline CDR1 is LNHDA and CDR2 is SQIVND (reference sequence). The CDR3 is 14 amino acids. The CDR3 DNA is TGTGCCAGTAGTATAGTAGGGGGCTATCAGCCCCAGCATTTT. Translation: CASSIVGGYQPQHF.